A single T cell receptor (beta chain) is shown here with its context. Its cognate antigen is unknown. These data belong to a study of tumor-infiltrating lymphocytes in localized non-small cell lung cancer. In the study overall: Each patient gave resected tumor and non-adjacent uninvolved lung tissue.

Profiled with immunoSEQ multiplex PCR; TCRdb holds only in-frame clones, not every one. The table records roughly 10,000 clones, 65% to 90% of them present only once. The CDR3 has 14 residues. Germline CDR1 SNHLY, CDR2 FYNNEI. With 4 bases removed from V and 8 bases from J, the gap between germline ends came to 14 bases. Study conclusions and caveats: TCRbeta sequencing showed higher T cell infiltration in tumors than uninvolved lung. Each assay used a separate piece of the same tissue. Only some patients had TCR sequencing, depending on available tissue.

The chain carries TRBV2 and TRBJ1-4; D is undetermined. Sample: uninvolved lung tissue not adjacent to the tumor. The TCR originated in a human donor with non-small cell lung cancer. CDR3 amino acids: CASSAGWRAEKLFF. In nucleotides, the CDR3 is TGTGCCAGCAGTGCGGGGTGGCGAGCCGAAAAACTGTTTTTT. The full variable domain, its missing parts supplied by reference TRBV2 and TRBJ1-4, is EPEVTQTPSHQVTQMGQEVILRCVPISNHLYFYWYRQILGQKVEFLVSFYNNEISEKSEIFDDQFSVERPDGSNFTLKIRSTKLEDSAMYFCASSAGWRAEKLFFGSGTQLSVL.